A single sample gave rise to the 19 T cell receptor beta chains below, sequenced in a study of shared T cell receptors in the human thymus. Here immunoSEQ multiplex PCR was the method, and the copy in TCRdb shows in-frame clones only, minus some. The table records around 730,000 clones, 75% to 90% of them present only once. The sample also formed part of further work on human thymus T cells.

The sequenced material came from thymocytes. These receptors originate from a girl under three years old with a congenital heart defect.

J is TRBJ2-5 and V is TRBV5-1; 8 bases map to TRBD2. Germline V CDR1 and CDR2: SGHRS, YFSETQ. V dropped 3 bases and J dropped 10; count of bases not matched to a gene: 5. The CDR3 spans 12 residues. This chain's CDR3 is CASSSRGGHQYF. The CDR3 nucleotides are TGCGCCAGCAGCTCCCGGGGGGGGCACCAGTACTTC.

This clone was observed a few times. The chain joins TRBV19 to TRBJ1-5; D ambiguous. Germline loops: CDR1 LNHDA, CDR2 SQIVND (reference sequence). This CDR3 has 14 residues. Trimming took off 7 bases at V and 1 base at J, with 11 bases between the two ends. The CDR3 nucleotides are TGTGCCAGTACCCCGAGTTTGAGCAATCAGCCCCAGCATTTT. Residues: CASTPSLSNQPQHF.

The chain recombines TRBV30 with TRBJ2-4, with 8 nucleotides matching TRBD1. With V trimmed by 3 bases and J by 6 bases, 13 bases remained unmatched. Germline-derived CDR1 and CDR2 are GTSNPN and SVGIG (reference sequence). The length of the CDR3 is 16 residues. CDR3 nucleotides: TGTGCCTGGAGCGCTTCCAGGGGGCATGGGGTAAACATTCAGTACTTC. Translated, it gives CAWSASRGHGVNIQYF. The full variable domain, its missing parts supplied by reference TRBV30 and TRBJ2-4, is SQTIHQWPATLVQPVGSPLSLECTVEGTSNPNLYWYRQAAGRGLQLLFYSVGIGQISSEVPQNLSASRPQDRQFILSSKKLLLSDSGFYLCAWSASRGHGVNIQYFGAGTRLSVL.

In this sample, this clone turned up a few times. The rearrangement uses TRBV10-3 and TRBJ1-5; a weak D match, TRBD1 (5 bases). V gave up 10 bases and J gave up 3 bases, with 10 bases separating them. Germline V gene data show CDR1 as ENHRY and CDR2 as SYGVKD. CDR3 length: 12 amino acids. The CDR3 region is CATGTSNQPQHF. In DNA, the CDR3 is TGTGCCACCGGGACTTCCAATCAGCCCCAGCATTTT.

The V and J genes are TRBV7-9 and TRBJ2-7; tentatively, D is TRBD2 (7 bases). Germline V gene data show CDR1 as SEHNR and CDR2 as FQNEAQ (reference sequence). This CDR3 is 15 amino acids long. V dropped 2 bases and J dropped 1 base, with 12 bases sitting between them. The CDR3 spells CASSLRGAGSYEQYF. CDR3 DNA: TGTGCCAGCAGCTTACGGGGGGCCGGGTCCTACGAGCAGTACTTC.

The chain recombines TRBV4-1 with TRBJ1-1; TRBD1 is a possible D gene (6 bases). Germline CDR1 reads MGHRA; CDR2 reads YSYEKL. This CDR3 comprises 19 residues. The V gene lost 3 bases and the J gene lost 2 bases, with 25 bases spanning the gap. CDR3 protein: CASSHSNPGTSPHNTEAFF. CDR3 nucleotide sequence: TGCGCCAGCAGCCATTCAAACCCCGGGACAAGCCCTCACAACACTGAAGCTTTCTTT.

This clone has just one count. This chain connects TRBV28 to TRBJ1-1; the D gene is possibly TRBD1 (5 bases). V lost 5 bases and J lost 11, with 15 bases in between. This CDR3 comprises 12 residues. Germline loops: CDR1 MDHEN, CDR2 SYDVKM. Written as DNA, the CDR3 is TGTGCCAGCAGTCTCCACAGGATTTACGCTTTCTTT. It codes for CASSLHRIYAFF.

The V and J genes are TRBV6-1 and TRBJ1-4; D may be TRBD1 (5 bases). V shed 3 bases and J shed 8 bases, with 13 bases lying between them. This CDR3 contains 14 residues. Germline V gene sequence: CDR1 MNHNS, CDR2 SASEGT. CDR3 bases: TGTGCCAGCAGTGACTCCAGGGTGGAAGAAAAACTGTTTTTT. Protein sequence: CASSDSRVEEKLFF.

The V and J genes are TRBV28 and TRBJ1-4; TRBD1 is a possible D gene (6 bases). The CDR3 consists of 14 residues. Looked up from germline, CDR1 is MDHEN and CDR2 is SYDVKM. Trimming took 6 bases from V and 5 from J, leaving 13 bases between them. CDR3 region: CASRPGHENEKLFF. The CDR3 DNA follows: TGTGCCAGCAGACCGGGACACGAGAATGAAAAACTGTTTTTT.

A few counts support this clone. The chain combines TRBV9 with TRBJ2-3; possible D gene TRBD2, 6 bases. Trimming removed 4 bases from V and 7 bases from J, with 16 bases in between. Germline V gene sequence: CDR1 SGDLS, CDR2 YYNGEE. The CDR3 sequence is 14 residues long. This CDR3 is CASSPTARGNTQYF. CDR3 DNA: TGTGCCAGCAGCCCGACGGCCCGGGGGAATACGCAGTATTTT.

The rearrangement joins TRBV2 to TRBJ2-1, with 7 bases identical to TRBD1. With 4 bases clipped from V and 5 bases from J, the junction kept 11 bases outside the gene matches. This CDR3 is 16 amino acids long. The germline CDR1 and CDR2 sequences are SNHLY and FYNNEI. For the CDR3, the DNA is TGTGCCAGCAGTGGACAACCTGGACAGGTCAACAATGAGCAGTTCTTC. It is translated as CASSGQPGQVNNEQFF.

The rearrangement links TRBV5-6 to TRBJ1-2; perhaps TRBD1 as D (5 bases). The germline CDR1 and CDR2 sequences are SGHDT and YYEEEE. The CDR3 totals 18 residues. V lost 0 bases, J lost 7 bases, and 25 bases lay in between. This CDR3 is CASSLGWQGFLCGFGYTF. The CDR3 nucleotides read TGTGCCAGCAGCTTGGGGTGGCAGGGCTTCCTATGTGGATTTGGCTACACCTTC. The whole variable domain, filled in from reference TRBV5-6 and TRBJ1-2, reads DAGVTQSPTHLIKTRGQQVTLRCSPKSGHDTVSWYQQALGQGPQFIFQYYEEEERQRGNFPDRFSGHQFPNYSSELNVNALLLGDSALYLCASSLGWQGFLCGFGYTFGSGTRLTVV.

This clone was seen once. The chain joins TRBV10-3 to TRBJ1-2, with 8 bases identical to TRBD1. The CDR3 consists of 14 residues. Looked up from germline, CDR1 is ENHRY and CDR2 is SYGVKD. V dropped 6 bases and J dropped 4; count of bases not matched to a gene: 7. CDR3 nucleotide sequence: TGTGCCATCAGGGGGACAGGTCTTTTCTATGGCTACACCTTC. This translates into CAIRGTGLFYGYTF.

The chain carries TRBV6-6 and TRBJ2-7; 9 bases are shared with TRBD1. Trimming cost V 6 bases and J 7 bases; bases outside gene matches: 10. The CDR3 consists of 14 residues. Germline V gene lookup returns CDR1 MNHNY and CDR2 SVGAGI (reference sequence). The CDR3 here is CASRPGQGIGEQYF. The DNA for the CDR3 is TGTGCCAGCAGACCTGGACAGGGGATAGGGGAGCAGTACTTC.

This clone was seen only once. This sequence joins TRBV12-5 and TRBJ1-2, with a weak D call TRBD1 (6 bases). The CDR3 spans 21 residues. The V gene lost 4 bases and the J gene lost 0 bases, with 30 bases spanning the gap. The germline gives CDR1 LGHNT, CDR2 FRNRAP. The CDR3 DNA reads TGTGCTAGTGGTTCCCCCCCTATGGCGCAGGGGAGGGTTGGAGCTAACTATGGCTACACCTTC. Protein product: CASGSPPMAQGRVGANYGYTF.

The chain recombines TRBV5-1 with TRBJ1-2; maybe TRBD1 (6 bases). V was clipped by 0 bases and J by 1 base, with 10 bases between them. The germline CDR1 and CDR2 sequences are SGHRS and YFSETQ. This CDR3 has 15 amino acids. Written as DNA, the CDR3 is TGCGCCAGCAGCTTGGACAGGGCGGGTAACTATGGCTACACCTTC. Translation gives CASSLDRAGNYGYTF. Supplemented by reference TRBV5-1 and TRBJ1-2, the full variable domain reads KAGVTQTPRYLIKTRGQQVTLSCSPISGHRSVSWYQQTPGQGLQFLFEYFSETQRNKGNFPGRFSGRQFSNSRSEMNVSTLELGDSALYLCASSLDRAGNYGYTFGSGTRLTVV.

Here the CDR3 reads CASLDPVLADTQYF. CDR3 coding DNA: TGTGCCAGTCTAGACCCTGTATTGGCAGATACGCAGTATTTT. The rearrangement links TRBV6-1 to TRBJ2-3; D is ambiguous. Trimming shortened V by 9 bases and J by 4 bases, and 17 bases separated the two germline ends. Germline V gene sequence: CDR1 MNHNS, CDR2 SASEGT. The CDR3 length is 14 residues.

This clone was recorded only once. The chain has TRBV7-9 and TRBJ1-4; D remains unclear. The V gene lost 3 bases and the J gene lost 7 bases, with 3 bases spanning the gap. Germline V CDR1 and CDR2: SEHNR, FQNEAQ (reference sequence). This CDR3 has 11 amino acids. DNA of the CDR3: TGTGCCAGCAGCTTCTTTGAAAAACTGTTTTTT. Its protein product is CASSFFEKLFF.

This clone is a singleton in its sample. The gene calls are TRBV28 and TRBJ2-1; TRBD1 might be the D (7 bases). Germline V gene sequence: CDR1 MDHEN, CDR2 SYDVKM. Deletions cut 6 bases from V and 0 bases from J, with 18 bases between. The CDR3 is 17 amino acids. The CDR3 DNA is TGTGCCAGCAGGGAAACAGGGGAGGTCCCCTCCTACAATGAGCAGTTCTTC. Amino acids: CASRETGEVPSYNEQFF.